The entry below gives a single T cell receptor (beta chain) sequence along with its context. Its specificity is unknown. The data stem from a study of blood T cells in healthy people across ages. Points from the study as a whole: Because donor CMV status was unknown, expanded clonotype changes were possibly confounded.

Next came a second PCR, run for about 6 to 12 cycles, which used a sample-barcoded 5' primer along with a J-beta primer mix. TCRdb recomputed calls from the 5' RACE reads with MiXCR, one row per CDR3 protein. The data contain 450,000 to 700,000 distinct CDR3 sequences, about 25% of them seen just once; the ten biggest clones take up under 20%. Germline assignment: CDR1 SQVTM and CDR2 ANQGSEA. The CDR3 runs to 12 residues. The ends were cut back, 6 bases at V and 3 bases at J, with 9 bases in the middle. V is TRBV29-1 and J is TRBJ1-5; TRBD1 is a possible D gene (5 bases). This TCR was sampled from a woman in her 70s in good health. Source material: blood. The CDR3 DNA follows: TGCAGCGTCCAGGGAAACAATCAGCCCCAGCATTTT. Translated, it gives CSVQGNNQPQHF.